This TCR beta chain originates from a study of T cell repertoires in cytomegalovirus infection. Turning to the study itself: Shared public TCR beta signatures pointed to both CMV infection and a matching HLA type.

Study-level results: Summed frequency of shared TCR beta families picked out CMV carriers who also had the relevant HLA. Clonotype analysis showed dominance of the ex vivo response by HLA-C-restricted CMV-specific TCR beta clonotypes.

The table lists this clonotype with a few counts. The target antigen is unknown. CDR1 MNHNY and CDR2 SVGAGI come from the germline V gene (reference sequence). This CDR3 spans 17 amino acids. The V end was cut by 2 bases, the J end by 0 bases, with 14 bases between. TCRdb reanalysed the reads using MiXCR and keeps one entry per CDR3 protein. Of about 530,000 distinct CDR3 sequences listed, about 25% are singletons. Sequences were obtained from PBMCs. The TCR sequence derives from a human donor in good health (CMV status not recorded). Some clones in this sample may be carry-over from other donors' samples. The V call is TRBV6-6, the J call TRBJ2-1; D is undetermined. CDR3 amino acids: CASSYRREHSSYNEQFF. The CDR3 DNA reads as TGTGCCAGCAGTTACCGCCGAGAACATAGCTCCTACAATGAGCAGTTCTTC.